This record looks at one TCR beta chain sequence and its context. There is no known antigen for this receptor. Per-base qualities were not stored, and no clone one base away is much larger. This record belongs to a study of control samples from healthy donors and cancer patients (TCRdb year 2020). Libraries were built with the immunoSEQ multiplex PCR assay. TCRdb stores this immuneACCESS table with in-frame sequences only. Part of the clones is absent; in the studies checked, under half of the shortfall reflects unresolved V genes, and no reason is known for the rest. The sample table lists about 84,000 clones, 75% to 85% of them with a count of one. Of the sample, roughly 11% is held by the ten largest clones. Its CDR3 holds 16 amino acids, cysteine through phenylalanine. The CDR3 DNA has 48 bases and is translated from base 1. CDR1 and CDR2 (MDHEN, SYDVKM) derive from the germline V gene. V is pruned by 4 bases and J by 8 bases, leaving 14 bases of the junction without a gene match.

The receptor was isolated from a man in his 60s with head and neck cancer. The chain links TRBV28 with TRBJ2-1; 7 central nucleotides agree with TRBD1. What was sequenced was PBMCs. The CDR3 amino acid sequence is: CASSYLGQPRVDEQFF. DNA sequence: TGTGCCAGCAGTTACCTGGGACAGCCAAGGGTGGATGAGCAGTTCTTC.